This TCR beta chain was profiled in a study of blood T cell repertoires in COVID-19. The table came from immunoSEQ multiplex PCR; TCRdb's copy has only in-frame clones and leaves some out. This table has around 60,000 clones, approximately 88% appearing once. Germline lookup yields CDR1 PRHDT and CDR2 FYEKMQ (reference sequence). Trimming removed 6 bases from V and 5 bases from J; junction bases left unmatched: 11. The CDR3 sequence is 16 residues long. V usage is TRBV13 and J usage is TRBJ2-1, with TRBD1 identical over 9 bases. The sequence was collected from a man aged 45-65 years with active COVID-19. The sample consisted of peripheral blood. The CDR3 bases are TGTGCCAGCAGACCTTTCGGACAGGGGAAAAACAATGAGCAGTTCTTC. It specifies CASRPFGQGKNNEQFF.